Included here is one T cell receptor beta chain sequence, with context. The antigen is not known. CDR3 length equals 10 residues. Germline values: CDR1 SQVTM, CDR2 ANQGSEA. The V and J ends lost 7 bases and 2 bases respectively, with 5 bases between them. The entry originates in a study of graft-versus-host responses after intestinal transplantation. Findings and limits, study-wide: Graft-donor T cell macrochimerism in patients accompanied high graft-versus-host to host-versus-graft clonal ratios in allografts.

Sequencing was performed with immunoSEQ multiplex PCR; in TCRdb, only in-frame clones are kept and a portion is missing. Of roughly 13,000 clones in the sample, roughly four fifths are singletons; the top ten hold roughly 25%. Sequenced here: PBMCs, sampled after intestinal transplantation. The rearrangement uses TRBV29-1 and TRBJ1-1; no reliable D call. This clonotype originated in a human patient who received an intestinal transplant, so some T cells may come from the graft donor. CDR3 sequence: CSGQNTEAFF. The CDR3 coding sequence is TGCAGCGGACAAAACACTGAAGCTTTCTTT.